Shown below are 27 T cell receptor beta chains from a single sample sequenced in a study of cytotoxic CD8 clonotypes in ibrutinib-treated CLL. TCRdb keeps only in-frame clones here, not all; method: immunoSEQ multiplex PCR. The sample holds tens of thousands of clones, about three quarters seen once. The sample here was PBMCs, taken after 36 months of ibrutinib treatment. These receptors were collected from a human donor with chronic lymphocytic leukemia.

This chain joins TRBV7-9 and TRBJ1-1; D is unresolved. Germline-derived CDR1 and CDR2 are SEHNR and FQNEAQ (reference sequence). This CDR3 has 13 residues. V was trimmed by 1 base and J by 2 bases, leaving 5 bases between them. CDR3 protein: CASSLVGNTEAFF. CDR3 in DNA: TGTGCCAGCAGCTTAGTGGGCAACACTGAAGCTTTCTTT.

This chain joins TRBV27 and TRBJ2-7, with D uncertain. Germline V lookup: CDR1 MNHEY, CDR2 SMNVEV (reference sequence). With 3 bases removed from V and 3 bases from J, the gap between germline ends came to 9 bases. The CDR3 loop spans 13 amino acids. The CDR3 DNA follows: TGTGCCAGCAGTTTCAGATCGGACTACGAGCAGTACTTC. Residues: CASSFRSDYEQYF.

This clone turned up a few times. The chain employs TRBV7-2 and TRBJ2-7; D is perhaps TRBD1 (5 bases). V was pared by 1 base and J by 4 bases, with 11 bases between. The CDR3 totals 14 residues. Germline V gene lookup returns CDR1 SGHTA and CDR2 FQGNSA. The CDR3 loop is CASSLGGRVYEQYF. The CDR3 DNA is TGTGCCAGCAGCTTAGGAGGCAGGGTATACGAGCAGTACTTC.

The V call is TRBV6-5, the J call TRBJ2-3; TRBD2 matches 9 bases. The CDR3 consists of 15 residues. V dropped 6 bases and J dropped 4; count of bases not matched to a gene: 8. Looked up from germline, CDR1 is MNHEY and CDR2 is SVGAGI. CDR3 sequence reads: CASSPIAGVADTQYF. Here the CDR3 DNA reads TGTGCCAGCAGCCCTATAGCGGGGGTGGCAGATACGCAGTATTTT.

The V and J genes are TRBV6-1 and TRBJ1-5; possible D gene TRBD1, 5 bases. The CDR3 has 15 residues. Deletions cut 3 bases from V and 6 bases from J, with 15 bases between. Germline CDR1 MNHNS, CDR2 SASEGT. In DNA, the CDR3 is TGTGCCAGCAGTGACAACCGGCGCGGGGGTCAGCCCCAGCATTTT. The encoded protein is CASSDNRRGGQPQHF.

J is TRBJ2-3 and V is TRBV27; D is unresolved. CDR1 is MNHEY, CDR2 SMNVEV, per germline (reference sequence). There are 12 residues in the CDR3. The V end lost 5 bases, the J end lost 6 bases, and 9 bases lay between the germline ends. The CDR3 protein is CASSPSRDTQYF. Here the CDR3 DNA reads TGTGCCAGCAGTCCCAGTCGGGATACGCAGTATTTT.

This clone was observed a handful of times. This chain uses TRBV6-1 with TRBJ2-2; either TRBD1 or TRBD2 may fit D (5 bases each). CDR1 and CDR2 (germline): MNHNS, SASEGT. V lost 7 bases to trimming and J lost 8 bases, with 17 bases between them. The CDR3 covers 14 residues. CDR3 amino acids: CASIQTYWGGELFF. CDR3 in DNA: TGTGCCAGCATCCAGACATACTGGGGGGGGGAGCTGTTTTTT.

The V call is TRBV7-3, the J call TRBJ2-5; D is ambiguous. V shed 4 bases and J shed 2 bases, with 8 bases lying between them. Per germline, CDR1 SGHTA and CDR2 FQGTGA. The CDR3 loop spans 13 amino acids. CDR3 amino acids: CASSSGPQETQYF. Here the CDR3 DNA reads TGTGCCAGCAGCTCCGGGCCACAAGAGACCCAGTACTTC.

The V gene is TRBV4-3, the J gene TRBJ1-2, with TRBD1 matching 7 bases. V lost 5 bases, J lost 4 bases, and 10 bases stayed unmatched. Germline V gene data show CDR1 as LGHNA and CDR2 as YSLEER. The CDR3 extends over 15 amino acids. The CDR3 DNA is TGCGCCAGCAGCGTCCTGACAGGGTCGAGCTATGGCTACACCTTC. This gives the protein CASSVLTGSSYGYTF.

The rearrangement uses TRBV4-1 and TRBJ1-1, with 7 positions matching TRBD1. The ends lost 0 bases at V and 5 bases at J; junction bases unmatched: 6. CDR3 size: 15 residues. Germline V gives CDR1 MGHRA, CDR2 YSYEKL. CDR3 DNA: TGCGCCAGCAGCCAAGATGGAGGGGGACAGACTGAAGCTTTCTTT. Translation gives CASSQDGGGQTEAFF.

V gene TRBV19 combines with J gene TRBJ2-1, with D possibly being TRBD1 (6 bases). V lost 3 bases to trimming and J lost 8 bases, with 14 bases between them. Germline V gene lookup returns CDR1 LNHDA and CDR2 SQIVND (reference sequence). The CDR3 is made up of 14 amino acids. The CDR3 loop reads CASSMDVAGDEQFF. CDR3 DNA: TGTGCCAGTAGTATGGACGTCGCAGGGGATGAGCAGTTCTTC.

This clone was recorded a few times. CDR3 region: CASSLVQGGNSPLHF. The CDR3 nucleotides are TGCGCCAGCAGCTTGGTCCAGGGAGGAAATTCACCCCTCCACTTT. This chain uses TRBV5-1 with TRBJ1-6; perhaps TRBD1 as D (5 bases). Germline CDR1 reads SGHRS; CDR2 reads YFSETQ. The germline V and J ends were trimmed by 0 bases and 7 bases, with 11 bases remaining between them. The CDR3 is 15 amino acids.

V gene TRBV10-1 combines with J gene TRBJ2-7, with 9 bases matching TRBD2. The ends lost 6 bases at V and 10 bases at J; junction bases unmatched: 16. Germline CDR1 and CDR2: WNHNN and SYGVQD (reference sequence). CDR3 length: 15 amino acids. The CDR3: CASSPPKKAAGGQYF. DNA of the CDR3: TGCGCCAGCAGCCCCCCCAAAAAAGCAGCGGGGGGACAGTACTTC.

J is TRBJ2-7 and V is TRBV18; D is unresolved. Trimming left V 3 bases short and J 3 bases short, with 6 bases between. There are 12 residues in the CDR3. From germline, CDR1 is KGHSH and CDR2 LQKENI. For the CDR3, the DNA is TGTGCCAGCTCACCGTCGAGCTACGAGCAGTACTTC. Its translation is CASSPSSYEQYF.

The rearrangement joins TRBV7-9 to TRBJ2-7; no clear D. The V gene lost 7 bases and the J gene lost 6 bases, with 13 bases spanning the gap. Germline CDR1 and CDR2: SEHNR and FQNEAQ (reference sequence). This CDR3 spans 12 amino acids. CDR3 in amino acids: CASTTLGPEQYF. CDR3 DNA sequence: TGTGCCAGCACCACGTTAGGGCCCGAGCAGTACTTC.

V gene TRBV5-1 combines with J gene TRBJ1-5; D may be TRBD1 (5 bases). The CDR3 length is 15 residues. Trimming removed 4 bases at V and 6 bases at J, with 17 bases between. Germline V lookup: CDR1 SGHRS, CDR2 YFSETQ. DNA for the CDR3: TGCGCCAGCAGCCCATTAGGGGTGCATACTCAGCCCCAGCATTTT. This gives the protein CASSPLGVHTQPQHF.

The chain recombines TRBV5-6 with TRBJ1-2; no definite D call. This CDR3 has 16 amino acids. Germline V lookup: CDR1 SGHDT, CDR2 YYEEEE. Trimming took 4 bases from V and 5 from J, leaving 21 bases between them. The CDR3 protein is CASSHGEVPLLYGYTF. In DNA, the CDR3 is TGTGCCAGCAGCCATGGAGAAGTCCCGCTCTTGTATGGCTACACCTTC.

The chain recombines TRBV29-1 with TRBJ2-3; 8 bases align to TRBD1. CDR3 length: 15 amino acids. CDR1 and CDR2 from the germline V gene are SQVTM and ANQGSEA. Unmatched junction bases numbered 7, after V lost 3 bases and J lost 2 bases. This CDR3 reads CSVEGDRSLTDTQYF. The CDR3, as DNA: TGCAGCGTTGAGGGGGACAGGAGCCTCACAGATACGCAGTATTTT.

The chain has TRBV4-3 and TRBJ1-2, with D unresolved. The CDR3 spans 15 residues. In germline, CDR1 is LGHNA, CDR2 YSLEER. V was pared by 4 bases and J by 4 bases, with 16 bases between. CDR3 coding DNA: TGCGCCAGCAGCCTTAATCTCCACAACGCCTATGGCTACACCTTC. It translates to CASSLNLHNAYGYTF.

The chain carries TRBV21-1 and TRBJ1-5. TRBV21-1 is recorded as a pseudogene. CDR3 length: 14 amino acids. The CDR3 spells CASINPISNQPQHF. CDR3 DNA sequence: TGTGCCAGCATCAATCCTATTAGCAATCAGCCCCAGCATTTT.

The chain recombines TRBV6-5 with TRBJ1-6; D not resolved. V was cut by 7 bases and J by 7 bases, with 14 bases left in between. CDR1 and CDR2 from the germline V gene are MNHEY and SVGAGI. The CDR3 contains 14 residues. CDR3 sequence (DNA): TGTGCCAGCACCCAAACACGGTGGAATTCACCCCTCCACTTT. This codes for CASTQTRWNSPLHF.

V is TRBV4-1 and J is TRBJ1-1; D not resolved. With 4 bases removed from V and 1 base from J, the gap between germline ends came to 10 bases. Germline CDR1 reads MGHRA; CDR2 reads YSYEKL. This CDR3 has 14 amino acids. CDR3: CASSPGPENTEAFF. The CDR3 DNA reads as TGCGCCAGCAGCCCCGGGCCAGAGAACACTGAAGCTTTCTTT.

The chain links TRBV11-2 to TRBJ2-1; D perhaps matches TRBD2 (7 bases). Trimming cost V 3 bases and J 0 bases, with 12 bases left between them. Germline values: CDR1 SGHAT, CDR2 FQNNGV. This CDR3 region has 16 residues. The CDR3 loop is CASSFFGGLSYNEQFF. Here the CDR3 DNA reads TGTGCCAGCAGCTTTTTCGGGGGGCTCTCCTACAATGAGCAGTTCTTC.

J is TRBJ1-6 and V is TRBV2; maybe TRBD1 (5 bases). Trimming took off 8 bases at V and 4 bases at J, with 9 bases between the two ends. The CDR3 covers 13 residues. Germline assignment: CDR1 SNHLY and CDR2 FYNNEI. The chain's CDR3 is CASLGDYNSPLHF. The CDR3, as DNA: TGTGCCAGCCTGGGGGATTATAATTCACCCCTCCACTTT.

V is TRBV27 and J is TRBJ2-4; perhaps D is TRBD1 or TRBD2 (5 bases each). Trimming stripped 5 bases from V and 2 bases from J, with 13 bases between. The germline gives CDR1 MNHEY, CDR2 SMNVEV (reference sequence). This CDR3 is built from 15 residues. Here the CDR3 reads CASSASGTTKNIQYF. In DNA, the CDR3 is TGTGCCAGCAGTGCCTCCGGGACCACCAAAAACATTCAGTACTTC.

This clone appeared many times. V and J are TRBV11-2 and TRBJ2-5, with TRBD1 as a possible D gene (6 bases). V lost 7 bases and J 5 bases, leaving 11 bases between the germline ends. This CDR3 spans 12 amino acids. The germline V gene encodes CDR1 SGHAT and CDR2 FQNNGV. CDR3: CASTLQGETQYF. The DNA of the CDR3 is TGTGCCAGCACCCTCCAGGGGGAGACCCAGTACTTC. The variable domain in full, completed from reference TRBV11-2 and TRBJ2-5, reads EAGVAQSPRYKIIEKRQSVAFWCNPISGHATLYWYQQILGQGPKLLIQFQNNGVVDDSQLPKDRFSAERLKGVDSTLKIQPAKLEDSAVYLCASTLQGETQYFGPGTRLLVL.

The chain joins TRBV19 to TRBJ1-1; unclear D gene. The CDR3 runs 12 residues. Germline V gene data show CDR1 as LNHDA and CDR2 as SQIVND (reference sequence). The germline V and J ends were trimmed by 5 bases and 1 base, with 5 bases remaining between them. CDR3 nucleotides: TGTGCCAGTAGTGGGGAGAACACTGAAGCTTTCTTT. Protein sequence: CASSGENTEAFF.